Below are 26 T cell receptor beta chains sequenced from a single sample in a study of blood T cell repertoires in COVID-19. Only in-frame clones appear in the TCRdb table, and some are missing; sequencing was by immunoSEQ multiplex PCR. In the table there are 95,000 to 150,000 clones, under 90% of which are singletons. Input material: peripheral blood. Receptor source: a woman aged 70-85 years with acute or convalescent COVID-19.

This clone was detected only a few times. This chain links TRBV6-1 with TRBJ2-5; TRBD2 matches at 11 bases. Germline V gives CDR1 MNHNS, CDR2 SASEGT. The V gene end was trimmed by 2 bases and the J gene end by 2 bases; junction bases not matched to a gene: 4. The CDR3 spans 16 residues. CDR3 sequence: CASSELAGGPQETQYF. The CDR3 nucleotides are TGTGCCAGCAGTGAACTAGCGGGGGGTCCTCAAGAGACCCAGTACTTC.

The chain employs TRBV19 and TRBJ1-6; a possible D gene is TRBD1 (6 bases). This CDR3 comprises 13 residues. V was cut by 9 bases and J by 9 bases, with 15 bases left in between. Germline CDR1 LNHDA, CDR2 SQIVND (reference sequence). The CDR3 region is CASWRQVGSPLHF. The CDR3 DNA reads TGTGCCAGCTGGCGACAGGTTGGTTCACCCCTCCACTTT.

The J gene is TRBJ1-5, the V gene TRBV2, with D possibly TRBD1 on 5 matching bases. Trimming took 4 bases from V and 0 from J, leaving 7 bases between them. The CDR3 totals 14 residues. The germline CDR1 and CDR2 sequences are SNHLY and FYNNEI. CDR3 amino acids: CASSAGYSNQPQHF. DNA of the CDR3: TGTGCCAGCAGTGCAGGGTATAGCAATCAGCCCCAGCATTTT. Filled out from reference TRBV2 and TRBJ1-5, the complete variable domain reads EPEVTQTPSHQVTQMGQEVILRCVPISNHLYFYWYRQILGQKVEFLVSFYNNEISEKSEIFDDQFSVERPDGSNFTLKIRSTKLEDSAMYFCASSAGYSNQPQHFGDGTRLSIL.

In DNA, the CDR3 is TGTGCCAGCAGTTTGAAGCTAGCGGGGGTCTACGAGCAGTACTTC. It translates to CASSLKLAGVYEQYF. The rearrangement joins TRBV27 to TRBJ2-7; 10 nucleotides line up with TRBD2. Germline CDR1 MNHEY, CDR2 SMNVEV (reference sequence). This CDR3 has 15 residues. V lost 3 bases to trimming and J lost 3 bases; unmatched junction nucleotides: 5.

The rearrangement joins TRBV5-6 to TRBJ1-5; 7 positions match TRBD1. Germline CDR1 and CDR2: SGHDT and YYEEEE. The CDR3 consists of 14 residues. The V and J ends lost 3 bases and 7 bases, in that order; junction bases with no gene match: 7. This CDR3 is CASSSRTGRQPQHF. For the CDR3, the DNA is TGTGCCAGCAGCTCACGGACAGGAAGGCAGCCCCAGCATTTT.

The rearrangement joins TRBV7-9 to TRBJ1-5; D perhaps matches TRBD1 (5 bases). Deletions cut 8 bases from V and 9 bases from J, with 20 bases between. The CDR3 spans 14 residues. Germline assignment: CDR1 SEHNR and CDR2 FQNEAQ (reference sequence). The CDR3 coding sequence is TGTGCCAGCCGGGACGCGGGGAGATTCGGGCCCCAGCATTTT. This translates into CASRDAGRFGPQHF.

CDR3 sequence (DNA): TGCGCCAGCAGCCCTATGACAGGGAAAGAGACCCAGTACTTC. As protein: CASSPMTGKETQYF. The chain couples TRBV5-1 to TRBJ2-5, with 7 bases lining up with TRBD1. Trimming removed 4 bases from V and 3 bases from J; junction bases left unmatched: 6. The CDR3 consists of 14 residues. In germline, CDR1 is SGHRS, CDR2 YFSETQ. Full variable domain (missing parts from reference TRBV5-1 and TRBJ2-5): KAGVTQTPRYLIKTRGQQVTLSCSPISGHRSVSWYQQTPGQGLQFLFEYFSETQRNKGNFPGRFSGRQFSNSRSEMNVSTLELGDSALYLCASSPMTGKETQYFGPGTRLLVL.

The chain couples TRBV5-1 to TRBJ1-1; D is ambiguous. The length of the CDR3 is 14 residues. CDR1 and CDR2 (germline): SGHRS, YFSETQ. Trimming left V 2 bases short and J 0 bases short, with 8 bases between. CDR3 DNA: TGCGCCAGCAGCTTACAGACCCTGAACACTGAAGCTTTCTTT. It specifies CASSLQTLNTEAFF.

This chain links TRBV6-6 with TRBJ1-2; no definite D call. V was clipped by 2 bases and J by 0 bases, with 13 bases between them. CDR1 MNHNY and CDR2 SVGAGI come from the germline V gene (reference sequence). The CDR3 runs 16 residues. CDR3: CASSYERTVTNYGYTF. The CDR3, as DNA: TGTGCCAGCAGTTACGAAAGAACGGTGACTAACTATGGCTACACCTTC.

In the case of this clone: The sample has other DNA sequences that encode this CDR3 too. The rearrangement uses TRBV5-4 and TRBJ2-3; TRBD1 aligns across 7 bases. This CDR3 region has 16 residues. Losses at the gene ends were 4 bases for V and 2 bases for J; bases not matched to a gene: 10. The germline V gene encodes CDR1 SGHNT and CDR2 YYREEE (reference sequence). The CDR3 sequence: CASSTSDRRSTDTQYF. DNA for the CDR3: TGTGCCAGCAGCACGTCGGACAGGAGGTCCACAGATACGCAGTATTTT. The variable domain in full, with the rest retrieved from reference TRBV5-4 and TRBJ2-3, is ETGVTQSPTHLIKTRGQQVTLRCSSQSGHNTVSWYQQALGQGPQFIFQYYREEENGRGNFPPRFSGLQFPNYSSELNVNALELDDSALYLCASSTSDRRSTDTQYFGPGTRLTVL.

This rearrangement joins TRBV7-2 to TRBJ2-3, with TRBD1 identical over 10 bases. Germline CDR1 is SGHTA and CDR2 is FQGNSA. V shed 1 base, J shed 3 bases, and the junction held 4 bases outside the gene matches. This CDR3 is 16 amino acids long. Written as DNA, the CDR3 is TGTGCCAGCAGCTTAGGGGTGGGACAGGGGACAGATACGCAGTATTTT. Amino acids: CASSLGVGQGTDTQYF.

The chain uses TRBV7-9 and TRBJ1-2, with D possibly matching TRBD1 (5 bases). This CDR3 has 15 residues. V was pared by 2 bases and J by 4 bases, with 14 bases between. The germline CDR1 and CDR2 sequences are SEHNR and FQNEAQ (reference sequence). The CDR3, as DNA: TGTGCCAGCAGCTTAAACCGGGACTCAAGCTATGGCTACACCTTC. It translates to CASSLNRDSSYGYTF. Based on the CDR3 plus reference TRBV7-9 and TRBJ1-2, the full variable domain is DTGVSQNPRHKITKRGQNVTFRCDPISEHNRLYWYRQTLGQGPEFLTYFQNEAQLEKSRLLSDRFSAERPKGSFSTLEIQRTEQGDSAMYLCASSLNRDSSYGYTFGSGTRLTVV.

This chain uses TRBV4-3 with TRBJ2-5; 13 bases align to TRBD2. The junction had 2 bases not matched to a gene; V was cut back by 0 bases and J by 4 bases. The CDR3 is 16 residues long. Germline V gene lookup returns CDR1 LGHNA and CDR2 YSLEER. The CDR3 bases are TGCGCCAGCAGCCAAGAGGGACTAGCGGGGTCAGAGACCCAGTACTTC. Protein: CASSQEGLAGSETQYF.

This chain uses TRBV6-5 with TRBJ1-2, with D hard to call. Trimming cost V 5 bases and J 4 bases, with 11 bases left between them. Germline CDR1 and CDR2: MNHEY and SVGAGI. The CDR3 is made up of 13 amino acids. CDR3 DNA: TGTGCCAGCAGTCCCCCCGGGTCCTATGGCTACACCTTC. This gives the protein CASSPPGSYGYTF.

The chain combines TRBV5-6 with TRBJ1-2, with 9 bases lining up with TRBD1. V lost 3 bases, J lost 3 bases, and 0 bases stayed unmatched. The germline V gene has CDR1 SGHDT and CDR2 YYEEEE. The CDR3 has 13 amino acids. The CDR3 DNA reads TGTGCCAGCAGCTGGACAGGGGACTATGGCTACACCTTC. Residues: CASSWTGDYGYTF. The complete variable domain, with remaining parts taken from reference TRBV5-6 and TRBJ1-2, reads DAGVTQSPTHLIKTRGQQVTLRCSPKSGHDTVSWYQQALGQGPQFIFQYYEEEERQRGNFPDRFSGHQFPNYSSELNVNALLLGDSALYLCASSWTGDYGYTFGSGTRLTVV.

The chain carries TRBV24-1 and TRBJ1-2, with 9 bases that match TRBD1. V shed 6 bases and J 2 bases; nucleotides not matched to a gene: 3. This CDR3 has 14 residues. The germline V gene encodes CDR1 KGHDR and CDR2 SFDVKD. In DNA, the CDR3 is TGTGCCACCAGTACAGGGGGCGAAAACTATGGCTACACCTTC. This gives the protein CATSTGGENYGYTF.

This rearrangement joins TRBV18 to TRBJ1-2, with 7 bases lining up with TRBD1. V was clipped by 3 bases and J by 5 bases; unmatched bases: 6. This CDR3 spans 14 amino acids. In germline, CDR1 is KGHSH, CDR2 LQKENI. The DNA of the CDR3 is TGTGCCAGCTCACCTGGGACAGACTTATATGGCTACACCTTC. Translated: CASSPGTDLYGYTF.

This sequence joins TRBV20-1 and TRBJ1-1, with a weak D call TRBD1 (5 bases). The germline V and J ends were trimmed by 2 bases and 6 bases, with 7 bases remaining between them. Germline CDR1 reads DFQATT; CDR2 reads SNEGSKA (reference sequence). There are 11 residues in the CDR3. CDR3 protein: CSARQGSEAFF. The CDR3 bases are TGCAGTGCTAGACAGGGTTCTGAAGCTTTCTTT.

This CDR3 reads CASSEMSSYGYTF. The CDR3 coding sequence is TGCGCCAGCAGTGAAATGAGTAGCTATGGCTACACCTTC. This sequence joins TRBV10-1 and TRBJ1-2; unclear D gene. CDR1 and CDR2 from the germline V gene are WNHNN and SYGVQD (reference sequence). Between the trimmed V and J ends, which lost 3 bases and 4 bases, there was a span of 9 bases. The CDR3 covers 13 residues.

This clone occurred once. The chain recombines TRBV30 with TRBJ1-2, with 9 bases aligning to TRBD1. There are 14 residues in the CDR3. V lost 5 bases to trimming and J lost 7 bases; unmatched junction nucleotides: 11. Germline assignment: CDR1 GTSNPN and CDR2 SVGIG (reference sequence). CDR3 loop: CAWGEGQGISGYTF. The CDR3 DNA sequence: TGTGCCTGGGGAGAGGGACAGGGAATAAGTGGCTACACCTTC.

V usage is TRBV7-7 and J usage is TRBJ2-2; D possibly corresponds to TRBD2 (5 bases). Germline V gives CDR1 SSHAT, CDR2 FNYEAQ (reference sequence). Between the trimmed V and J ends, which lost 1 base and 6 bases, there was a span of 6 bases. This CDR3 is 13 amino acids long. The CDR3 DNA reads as TGTGCCAGCAGCTTAGGGGAGTCCGGGGAGCTGTTTTTT. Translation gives CASSLGESGELFF.

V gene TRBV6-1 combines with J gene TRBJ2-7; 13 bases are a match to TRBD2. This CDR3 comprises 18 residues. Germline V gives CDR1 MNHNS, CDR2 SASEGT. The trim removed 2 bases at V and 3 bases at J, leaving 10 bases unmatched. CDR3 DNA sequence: TGTGCCAGCAGTGAATTGGTACTAGCGGGGGGGCCTTTCTACGAGCAGTACTTC. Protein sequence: CASSELVLAGGPFYEQYF.

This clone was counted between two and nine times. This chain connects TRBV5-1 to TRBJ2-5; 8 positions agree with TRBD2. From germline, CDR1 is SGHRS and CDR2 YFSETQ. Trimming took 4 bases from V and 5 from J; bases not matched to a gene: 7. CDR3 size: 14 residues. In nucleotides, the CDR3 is TGCGCCAGCAGCCCCGGGACTAGGGTTGAGACCCAGTACTTC. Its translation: CASSPGTRVETQYF.

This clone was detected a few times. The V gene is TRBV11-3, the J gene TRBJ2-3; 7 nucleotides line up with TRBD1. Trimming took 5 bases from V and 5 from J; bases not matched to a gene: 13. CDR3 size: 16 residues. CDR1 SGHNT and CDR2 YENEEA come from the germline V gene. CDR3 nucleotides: TGTGCCAGCAGCCCACACCCGGGACAGCTCGGAGATACGCAGTATTTT. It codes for CASSPHPGQLGDTQYF.

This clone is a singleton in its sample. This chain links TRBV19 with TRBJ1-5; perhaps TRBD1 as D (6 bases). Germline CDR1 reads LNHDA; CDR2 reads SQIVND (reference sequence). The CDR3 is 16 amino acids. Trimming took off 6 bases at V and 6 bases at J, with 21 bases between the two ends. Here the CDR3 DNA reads TGTGCCAGTAGGAGGGGAAGCAGGGGAGGGAGTCAGCCCCAGCATTTT. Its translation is CASRRGSRGGSQPQHF. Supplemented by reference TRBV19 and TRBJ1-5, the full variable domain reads DGGITQSPKYLFRKEGQNVTLSCEQNLNHDAMYWYRQDPGQGLRLIYYSQIVNDFQKGDIAEGYSVSREKKESFPLTVTSAQKNPTAFYLCASRRGSRGGSQPQHFGDGTRLSIL.

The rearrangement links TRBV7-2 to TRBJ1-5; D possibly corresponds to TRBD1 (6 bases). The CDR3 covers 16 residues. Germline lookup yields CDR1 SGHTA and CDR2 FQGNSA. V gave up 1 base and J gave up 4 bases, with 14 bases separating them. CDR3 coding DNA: TGTGCCAGCAGCTTAGTTTGGATCCAGGGGAATCAGCCCCAGCATTTT. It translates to CASSLVWIQGNQPQHF. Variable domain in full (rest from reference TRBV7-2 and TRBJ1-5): GAGVSQSPSNKVTEKGKDVELRCDPISGHTALYWYRQSLGQGLEFLIYFQGNSAPDKSGLPSDRFSAERTGGSVSTLTIQRTQQEDSAVYLCASSLVWIQGNQPQHFGDGTRLSIL.